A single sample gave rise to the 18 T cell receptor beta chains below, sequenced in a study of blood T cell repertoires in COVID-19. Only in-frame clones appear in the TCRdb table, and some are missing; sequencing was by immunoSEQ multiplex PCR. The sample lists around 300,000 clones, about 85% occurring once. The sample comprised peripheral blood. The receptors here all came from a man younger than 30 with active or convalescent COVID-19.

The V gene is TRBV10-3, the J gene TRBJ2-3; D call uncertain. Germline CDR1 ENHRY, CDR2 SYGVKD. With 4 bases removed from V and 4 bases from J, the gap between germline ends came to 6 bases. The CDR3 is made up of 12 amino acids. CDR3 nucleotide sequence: TGTGCCATCAGTGGGTCCTCAGATACGCAGTATTTT. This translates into CAISGSSDTQYF.

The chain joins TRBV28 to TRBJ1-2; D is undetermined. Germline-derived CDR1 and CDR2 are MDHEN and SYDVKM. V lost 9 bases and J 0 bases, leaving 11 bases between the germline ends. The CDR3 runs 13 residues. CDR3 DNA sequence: TGTGCCAGTACGAGGGCGGCTAACTATGGCTACACCTTC. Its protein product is CASTRAANYGYTF.

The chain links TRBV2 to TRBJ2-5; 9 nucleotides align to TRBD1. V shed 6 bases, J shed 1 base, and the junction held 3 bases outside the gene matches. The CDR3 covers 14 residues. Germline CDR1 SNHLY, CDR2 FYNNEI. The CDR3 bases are TGTGCCAGCAGGAGGGACAGGGCCCAAGAGACCCAGTACTTC. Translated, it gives CASRRDRAQETQYF.

Written as DNA, the CDR3 is TGTGCCAGCAGCTTGACAGGGCGGCCCTACGAGCAGTACTTC. Translation: CASSLTGRPYEQYF. The gene calls are TRBV11-2 and TRBJ2-7; TRBD1 agrees at 7 bases. In germline, CDR1 is SGHAT, CDR2 FQNNGV. Trimming took 3 bases from V and 2 from J; bases not matched to a gene: 4. This CDR3 comprises 14 residues.

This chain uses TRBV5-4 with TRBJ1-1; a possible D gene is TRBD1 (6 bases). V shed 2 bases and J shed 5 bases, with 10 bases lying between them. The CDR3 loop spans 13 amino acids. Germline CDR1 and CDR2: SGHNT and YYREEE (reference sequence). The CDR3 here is CASSFEGDTEAFF. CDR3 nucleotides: TGTGCCAGCAGCTTTGAGGGGGATACTGAAGCTTTCTTT.

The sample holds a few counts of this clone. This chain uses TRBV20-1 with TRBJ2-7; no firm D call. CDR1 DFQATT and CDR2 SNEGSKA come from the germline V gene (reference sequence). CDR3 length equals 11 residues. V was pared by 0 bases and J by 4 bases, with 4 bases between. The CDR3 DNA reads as TGCAGTGCTAGAGATGTATACGAGCAGTACTTC. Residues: CSARDVYEQYF.

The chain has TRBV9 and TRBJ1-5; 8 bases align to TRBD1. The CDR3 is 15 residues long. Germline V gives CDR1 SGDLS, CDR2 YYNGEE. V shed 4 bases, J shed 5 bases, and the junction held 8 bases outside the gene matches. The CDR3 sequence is CASSRAPDRDQPQHF. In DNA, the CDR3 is TGTGCCAGCAGCCGTGCCCCGGACAGGGATCAGCCCCAGCATTTT.

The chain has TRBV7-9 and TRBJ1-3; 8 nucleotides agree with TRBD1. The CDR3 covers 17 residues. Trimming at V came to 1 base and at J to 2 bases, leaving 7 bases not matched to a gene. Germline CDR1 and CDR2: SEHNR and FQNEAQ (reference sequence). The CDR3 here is CASSLGPSTGAGNTIYF. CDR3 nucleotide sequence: TGTGCCAGCAGCTTAGGCCCCTCGACAGGGGCTGGAAACACCATATATTTT.

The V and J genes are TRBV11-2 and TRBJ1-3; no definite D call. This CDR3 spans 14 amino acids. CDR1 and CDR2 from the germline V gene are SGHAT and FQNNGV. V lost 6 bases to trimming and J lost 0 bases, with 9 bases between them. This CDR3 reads CASRDTSSGNTIYF. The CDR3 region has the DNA TGTGCCAGCAGAGATACAAGCTCTGGAAACACCATATATTTT. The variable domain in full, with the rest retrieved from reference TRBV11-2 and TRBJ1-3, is EAGVAQSPRYKIIEKRQSVAFWCNPISGHATLYWYQQILGQGPKLLIQFQNNGVVDDSQLPKDRFSAERLKGVDSTLKIQPAKLEDSAVYLCASRDTSSGNTIYFGEGSWLTVV.

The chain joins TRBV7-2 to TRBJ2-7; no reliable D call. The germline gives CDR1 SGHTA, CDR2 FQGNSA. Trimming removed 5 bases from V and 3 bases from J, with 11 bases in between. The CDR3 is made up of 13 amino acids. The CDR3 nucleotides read TGTGCCAGCAGCCCGGTGATGAGCTACGAGCAGTACTTC. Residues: CASSPVMSYEQYF.

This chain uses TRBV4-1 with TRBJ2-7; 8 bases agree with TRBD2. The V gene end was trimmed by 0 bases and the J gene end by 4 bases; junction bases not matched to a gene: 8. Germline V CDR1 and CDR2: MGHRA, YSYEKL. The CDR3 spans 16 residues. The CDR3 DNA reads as TGCGCCAGCAGCCAAGATCCCAGGTTAGCGGGGTACGAGCAGTACTTC. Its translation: CASSQDPRLAGYEQYF.

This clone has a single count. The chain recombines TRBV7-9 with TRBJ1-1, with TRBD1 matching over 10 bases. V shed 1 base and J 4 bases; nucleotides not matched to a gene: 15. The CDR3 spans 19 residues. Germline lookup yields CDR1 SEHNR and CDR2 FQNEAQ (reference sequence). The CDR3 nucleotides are TGTGCCAGCAGCTTAGAGGGGCCGGGACAGGGGTTTCGCGGCACTGAAGCTTTCTTT. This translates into CASSLEGPGQGFRGTEAFF.

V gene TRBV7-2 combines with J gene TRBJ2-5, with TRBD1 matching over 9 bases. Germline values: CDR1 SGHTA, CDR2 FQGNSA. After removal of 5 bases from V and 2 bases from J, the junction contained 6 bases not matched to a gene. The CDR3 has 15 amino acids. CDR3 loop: CASSRSGTGQETQYF. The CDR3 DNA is TGTGCCAGCAGCCGTTCCGGGACAGGGCAAGAGACCCAGTACTTC.

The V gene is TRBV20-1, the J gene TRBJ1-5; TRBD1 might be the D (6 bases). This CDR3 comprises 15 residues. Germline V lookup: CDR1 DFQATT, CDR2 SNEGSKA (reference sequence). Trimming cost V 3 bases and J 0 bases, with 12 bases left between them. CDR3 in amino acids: CSASLRGYSNQPQHF. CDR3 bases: TGCAGTGCTAGTCTCAGGGGCTATAGCAATCAGCCCCAGCATTTT.

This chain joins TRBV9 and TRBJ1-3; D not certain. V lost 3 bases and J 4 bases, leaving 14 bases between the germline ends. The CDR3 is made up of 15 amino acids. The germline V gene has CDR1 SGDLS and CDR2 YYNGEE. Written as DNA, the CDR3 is TGTGCCAGCAGCGAGCGTTCGAATGTCGGAAACACCATATATTTT. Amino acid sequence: CASSERSNVGNTIYF.

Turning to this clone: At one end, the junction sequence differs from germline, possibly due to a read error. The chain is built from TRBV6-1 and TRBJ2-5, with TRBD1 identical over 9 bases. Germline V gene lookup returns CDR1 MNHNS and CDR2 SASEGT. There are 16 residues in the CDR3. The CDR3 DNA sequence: TGTGCCAGCAGCGAAGTCCCGGGACAGGGTCGGGAGACCCAGTACTTC. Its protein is CASSEVPGQGRETQYF.

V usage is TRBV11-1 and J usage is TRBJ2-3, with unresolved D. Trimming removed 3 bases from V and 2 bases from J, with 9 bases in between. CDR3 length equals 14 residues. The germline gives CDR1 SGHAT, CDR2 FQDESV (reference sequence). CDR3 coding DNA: TGTGCCAGCAGCTTTCGGCGGCTCACAGATACGCAGTATTTT. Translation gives CASSFRRLTDTQYF.

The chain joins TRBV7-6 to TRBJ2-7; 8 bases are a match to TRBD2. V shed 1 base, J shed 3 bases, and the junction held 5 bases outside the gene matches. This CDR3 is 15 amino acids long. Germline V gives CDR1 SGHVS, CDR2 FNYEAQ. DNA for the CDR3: TGTGCCAGCAGCTTAGAAGCGGGGGCAAACTACGAGCAGTACTTC. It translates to CASSLEAGANYEQYF.